The sequence of this T cell receptor (beta chain) was determined in a study of beta chain features in type 1 diabetes. Regarding the study as a whole: Possibly, sequencing cDNA over-represented cells that had high TCR expression levels.

The V gene's germline CDR1 is ENHRY and CDR2 SYGVKD. The CDR3 sequence is 11 residues long. Trimming left V 7 bases short and J 8 bases short, with 9 bases between. Heparinised blood was drawn once per donor, averaging roughly 0.11 L. The authors sorted CD4+ naive, central memory, regulatory and stem cell-like memory cells via CD45RO/CCR7/CD25/CD127/CD95/CD27. The isolated RNA, all of it, was reverse transcribed, so expressed TCRB transcripts were what got sequenced. The repertoire was sequenced with immunoSEQ multiplex PCR; TCRdb's copy has only in-frame clones and lacks some. The profile shows some 150,000 clones, roughly 10% of them singletons. To note about this clone: What it recognizes is unknown.

The chain links TRBV10-3 to TRBJ2-1; D gene uncertain. The material sequenced was naive CD4+ T cells from blood. This TCR was sampled from a young man in good health. The CDR3 region has the DNA TGTGCCATCACCACTATGCATGAGCAGTTCTTC. Protein product: CAITTMHEQFF.